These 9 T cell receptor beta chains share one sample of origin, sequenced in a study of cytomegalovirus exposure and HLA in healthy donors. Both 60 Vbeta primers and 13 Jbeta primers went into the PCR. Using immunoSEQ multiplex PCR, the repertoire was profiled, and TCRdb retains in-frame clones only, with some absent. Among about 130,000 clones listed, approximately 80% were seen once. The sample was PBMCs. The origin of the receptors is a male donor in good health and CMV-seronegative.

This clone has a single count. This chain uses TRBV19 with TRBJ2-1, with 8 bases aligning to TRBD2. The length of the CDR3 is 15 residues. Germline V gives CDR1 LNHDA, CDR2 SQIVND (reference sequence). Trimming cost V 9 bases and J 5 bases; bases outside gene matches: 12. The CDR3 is CASAVVSGVDNEQFF. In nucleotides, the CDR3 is TGTGCCAGCGCCGTGGTTAGCGGGGTCGACAATGAGCAGTTCTTC. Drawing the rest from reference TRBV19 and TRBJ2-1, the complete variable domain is DGGITQSPKYLFRKEGQNVTLSCEQNLNHDAMYWYRQDPGQGLRLIYYSQIVNDFQKGDIAEGYSVSREKKESFPLTVTSAQKNPTAFYLCASAVVSGVDNEQFFGPGTRLTVL.

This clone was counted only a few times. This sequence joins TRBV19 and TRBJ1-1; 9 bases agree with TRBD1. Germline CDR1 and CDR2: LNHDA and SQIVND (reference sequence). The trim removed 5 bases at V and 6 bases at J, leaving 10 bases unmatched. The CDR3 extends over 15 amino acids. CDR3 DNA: TGTGCCAGTAGTGCCCCCAGGGACAGGGAGCCTGAAGCTTTCTTT. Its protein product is CASSAPRDREPEAFF.

DNA for the CDR3: TGTGCCTGGACCCCGGGACTCAACAATGAGCAGTTCTTC. Translation gives CAWTPGLNNEQFF. The V and J genes are TRBV30 and TRBJ2-1, with D perhaps TRBD2 (6 bases). The CDR3 sequence is 13 residues long. Trimming took 4 bases from V and 5 from J, leaving 12 bases between them. Germline V gives CDR1 GTSNPN, CDR2 SVGIG (reference sequence).

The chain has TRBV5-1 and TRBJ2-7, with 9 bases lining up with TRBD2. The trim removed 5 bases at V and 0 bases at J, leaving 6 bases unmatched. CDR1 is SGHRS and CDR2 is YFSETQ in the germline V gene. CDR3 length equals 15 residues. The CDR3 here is CASRTSGSFSYEQYF. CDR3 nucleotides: TGCGCCAGCAGAACTAGCGGGTCGTTCTCCTACGAGCAGTACTTC.

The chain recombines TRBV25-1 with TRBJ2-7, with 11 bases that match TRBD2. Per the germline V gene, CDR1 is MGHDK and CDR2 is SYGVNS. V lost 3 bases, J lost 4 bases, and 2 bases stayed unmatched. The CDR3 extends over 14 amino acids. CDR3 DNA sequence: TGTGCCAGCAGTGATCTAGCGGGAGGTTACGAGCAGTACTTC. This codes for CASSDLAGGYEQYF.

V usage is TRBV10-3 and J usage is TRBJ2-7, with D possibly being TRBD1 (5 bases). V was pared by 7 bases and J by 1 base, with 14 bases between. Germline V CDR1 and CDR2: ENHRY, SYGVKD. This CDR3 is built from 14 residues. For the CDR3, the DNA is TGTGCCATCACTCCCGACAGTCAGTCCTACGAGCAGTACTTC. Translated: CAITPDSQSYEQYF.

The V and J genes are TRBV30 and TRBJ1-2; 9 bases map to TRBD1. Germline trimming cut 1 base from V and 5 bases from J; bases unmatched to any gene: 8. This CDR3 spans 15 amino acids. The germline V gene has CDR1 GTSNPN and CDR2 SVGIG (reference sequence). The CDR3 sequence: CAWSEYRGLGYGYTF. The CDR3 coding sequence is TGTGCCTGGAGTGAATACAGGGGGCTGGGGTATGGCTACACCTTC.

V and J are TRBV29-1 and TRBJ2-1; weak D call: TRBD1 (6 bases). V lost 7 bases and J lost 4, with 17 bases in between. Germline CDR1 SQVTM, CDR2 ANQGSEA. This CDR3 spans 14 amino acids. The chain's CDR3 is CSANPTGRYNEQFF. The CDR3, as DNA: TGCAGCGCGAACCCGACAGGTCGGTACAATGAGCAGTTCTTC.

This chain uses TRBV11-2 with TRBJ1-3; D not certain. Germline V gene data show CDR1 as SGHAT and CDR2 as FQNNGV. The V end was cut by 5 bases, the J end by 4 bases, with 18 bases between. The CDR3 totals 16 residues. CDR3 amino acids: CASSPLTSEAGNTIYF. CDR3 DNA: TGTGCCAGCAGCCCCTTGACGTCTGAGGCCGGAAACACCATATATTTT.